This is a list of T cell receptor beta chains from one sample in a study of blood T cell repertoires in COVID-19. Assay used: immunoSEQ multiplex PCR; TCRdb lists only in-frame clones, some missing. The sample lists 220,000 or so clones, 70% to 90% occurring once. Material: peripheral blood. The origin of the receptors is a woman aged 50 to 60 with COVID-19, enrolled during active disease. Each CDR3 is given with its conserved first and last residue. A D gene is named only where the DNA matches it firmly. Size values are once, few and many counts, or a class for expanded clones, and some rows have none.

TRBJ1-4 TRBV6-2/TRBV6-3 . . CASSYPLSGDEKLFF TGTGCCAGCAGTTACCCCCTTTCGGGGGATGAAAAACTGTTTTTT
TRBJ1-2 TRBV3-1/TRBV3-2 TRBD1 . CASSQTGDGGYTF TGTGCCAGCAGCCAGACAGGGGATGGTGGCTACACCTTC
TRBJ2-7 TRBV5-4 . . CARSSGGGTGQRRTYEQYF TGTGCCCGCAGCTCGGGGGGGGGTACGGGACAGCGCAGAACCTACGAGCAGTACTTC
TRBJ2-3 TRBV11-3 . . CASSLGAAGRGLTDTQYF TGTGCCAGCAGCTTAGGCGCAGCAGGGCGGGGGCTCACAGATACGCAGTATTTT
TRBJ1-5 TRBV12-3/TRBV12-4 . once CASSFGHNQPQHF TGTGCCAGCAGTTTTGGGCACAATCAGCCCCAGCATTTT
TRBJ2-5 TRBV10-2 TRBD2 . CASSVRGGQETQYF TGCGCCAGCAGTGTCCGGGGGGGCCAGGAGACCCAGTACTTC
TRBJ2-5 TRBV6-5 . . CASSLGQQETQYF TGTGCCAGCAGCCTCGGACAGCAAGAGACCCAGTACTTC
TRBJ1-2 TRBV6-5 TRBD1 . CASSSLGTGGRGGYTF TGTGCCAGCAGTTCTCTCGGGACAGGGGGCCGCGGGGGCTACACCTTC
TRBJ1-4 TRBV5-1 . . CASSLGLIGDNEKLFF TGCGCCAGCAGCTTAGGACTTATCGGGGATAATGAAAAACTGTTTTTT
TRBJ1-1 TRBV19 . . CASSRRVNTEAFF TGTGCCAGTTCTCGGAGGGTGAACACTGAAGCTTTCTTT
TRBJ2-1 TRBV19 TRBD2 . CATWGGAYNEQFF TGTGCCACTTGGGGGGGGGCCTACAATGAGCAGTTCTTC
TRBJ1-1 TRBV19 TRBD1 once CASSIVYRQGNTEAFF TGTGCCAGTAGTATAGTTTATCGACAGGGCAACACTGAAGCTTTCTTT
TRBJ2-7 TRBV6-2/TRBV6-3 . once CASSFRRFGGYEQYF TGTGCCAGCAGCTTCAGACGTTTCGGGGGTTACGAGCAGTACTTC
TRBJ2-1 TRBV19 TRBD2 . CASSIRTSGGGNNEQFF TGTGCCAGTAGTATACGGACTAGCGGGGGGGGAAACAATGAGCAGTTCTTC